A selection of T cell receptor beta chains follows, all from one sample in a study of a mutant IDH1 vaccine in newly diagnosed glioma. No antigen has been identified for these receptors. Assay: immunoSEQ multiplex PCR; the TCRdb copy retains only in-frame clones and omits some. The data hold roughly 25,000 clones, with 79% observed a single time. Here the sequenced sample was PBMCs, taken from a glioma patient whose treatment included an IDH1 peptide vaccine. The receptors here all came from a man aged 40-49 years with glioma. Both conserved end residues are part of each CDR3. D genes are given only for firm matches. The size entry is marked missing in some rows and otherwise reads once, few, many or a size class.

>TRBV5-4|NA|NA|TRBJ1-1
CASSPRPMNTEAFF
TGTGCCAGCAGCCCCCGACCCATGAACACTGAAGCTTTCTTT
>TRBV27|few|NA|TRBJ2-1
CASSLRAGAASEQFF
TGTGCCAGCAGTTTAAGGGCGGGGGCAGCGAGTGAGCAGTTCTTC
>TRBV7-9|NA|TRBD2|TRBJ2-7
CASSPGGGRRDEQYF
TGTGCCAGCAGCCCCGGAGGCGGGAGGCGGGACGAGCAGTACTTC
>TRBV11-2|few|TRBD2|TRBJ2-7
CASSFGTSLGEQYF
TGTGCCAGCAGCTTTGGGACTAGCCTGGGGGAGCAGTACTTC
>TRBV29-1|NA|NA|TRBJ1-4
CSYKQNPNEKLFF
TGCAGCTATAAACAGAATCCTAATGAAAAACTGTTTTTT
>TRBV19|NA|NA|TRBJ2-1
CASSIGPDNEQFF
TGTGCCAGTAGTATAGGCCCGGACAATGAGCAGTTCTTC
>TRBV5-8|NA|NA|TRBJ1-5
CASSLARNSNSNQPQHF
TGTGCCAGCAGCTTAGCCAGAAATAGCAATAGCAATCAGCCCCAGCATTTT
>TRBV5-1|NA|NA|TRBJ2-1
CASSLAGSSYNEQFF
TGCGCCAGCAGCTTGGCGGGGAGCTCCTACAATGAGCAGTTCTTC
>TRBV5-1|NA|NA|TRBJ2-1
CASSLETGTYNEQFF
TGCGCCAGCAGCTTGGAAACAGGTACCTACAATGAGCAGTTCTTC
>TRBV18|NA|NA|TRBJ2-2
CASSLGSGELFF
TGTGCCAGCTCCCTGGGTTCCGGGGAGCTGTTTTTT
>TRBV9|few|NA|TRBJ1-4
CASSVDSGEKLFF
TGTGCCAGCAGCGTAGACAGCGGTGAAAAACTGTTTTTT
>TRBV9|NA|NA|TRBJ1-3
CASSVGPTEAGNTIYF
TGTGCCAGCAGCGTAGGGCCTACAGAAGCCGGAAACACCATATATTTT
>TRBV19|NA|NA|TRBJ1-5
CASSPVPGFSNQPQHF
TGTGCCAGTAGTCCCGTACCGGGTTTCAGCAATCAGCCCCAGCATTTT
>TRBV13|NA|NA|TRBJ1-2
CASSLDTGTYYGYTF
TGTGCCAGCAGCTTAGACACAGGGACTTACTATGGCTACACCTTC
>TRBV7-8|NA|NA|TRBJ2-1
CASGPVGGSSSYNEQFF
TGTGCCAGCGGACCTGTCGGGGGCTCAAGCTCCTACAATGAGCAGTTCTTC
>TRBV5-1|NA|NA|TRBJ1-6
CASSLGGVGSPLHF
TGCGCCAGCAGCTTGGGAGGGGTAGGGTCACCCCTCCACTTT
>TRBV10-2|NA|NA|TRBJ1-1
CASSSVYTEAFF
TGCGCCAGCAGCTCAGTGTACACTGAAGCTTTCTTT
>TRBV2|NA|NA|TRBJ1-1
CASREDPNTEAFF
TGTGCCAGCAGAGAGGACCCAAACACTGAAGCTTTCTTT
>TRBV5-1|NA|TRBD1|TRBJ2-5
CASSQDRGETQYF
TGCGCCAGCAGCCAGGACAGGGGGGAGACCCAGTACTTC
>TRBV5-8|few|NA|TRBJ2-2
CASSSFAADTGELFF
TGTGCCAGCAGCTCCTTTGCTGCCGACACCGGGGAGCTGTTTTTT
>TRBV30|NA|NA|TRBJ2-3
CAWRWSGSTDTQYF
TGTGCCTGGAGGTGGAGCGGGAGCACAGATACGCAGTATTTT
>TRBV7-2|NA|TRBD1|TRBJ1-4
CASSRGTAHNEKLFF
TGTGCCAGCAGCCGAGGGACAGCGCATAATGAAAAACTGTTTTTT
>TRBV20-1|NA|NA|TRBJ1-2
CSAFVYGYTF
TGCAGTGCTTTCGTTTATGGCTACACCTTC
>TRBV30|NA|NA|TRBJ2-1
CAWSVSGLASYNEQFF
TGTGCCTGGAGTGTATCTGGTCTAGCCTCCTACAATGAGCAGTTCTTC
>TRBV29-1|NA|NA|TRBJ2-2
CSVGQGPSNTGELFF
TGCAGCGTTGGGCAGGGGCCATCGAACACCGGGGAGCTGTTTTTT
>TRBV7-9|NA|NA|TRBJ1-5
CASSDGSSNQPQHF
TGTGCCAGCAGCGATGGGAGCAGCAATCAGCCCCAGCATTTT
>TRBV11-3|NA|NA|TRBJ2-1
CASSPSSGPRIYEQFF
TGTGCCAGCAGCCCCTCCAGCGGTCCGCGAATCTATGAGCAGTTCTTC
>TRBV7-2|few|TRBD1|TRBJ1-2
CASSLGGTAYGYTF
TGTGCCAGCAGCTTAGGAGGGACAGCCTATGGCTACACCTTC
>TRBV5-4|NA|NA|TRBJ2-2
CASSLGAGPAGELFF
TGTGCCAGCAGCTTGGGGGCAGGTCCTGCCGGGGAGCTGTTTTTT
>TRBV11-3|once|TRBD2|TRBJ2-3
CASSKGTSGRSDTQYF
TGTGCCAGCAGCAAAGGGACTAGCGGGAGATCAGATACGCAGTATTTT
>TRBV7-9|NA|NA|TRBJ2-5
CASSPLGEAQYF
TGTGCCAGCAGCCCCTTGGGGGAGGCCCAGTACTTC
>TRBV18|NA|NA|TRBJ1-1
CASSPPLGAKNTEAFF
TGTGCCAGCTCACCACCGCTGGGGGCGAAGAACACTGAAGCTTTCTTT
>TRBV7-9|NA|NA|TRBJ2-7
CASSPTLGTEQYF
TGTGCCAGCAGCCCGACACTAGGGACCGAGCAGTACTTC
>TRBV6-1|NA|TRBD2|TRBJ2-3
CASSELNSGSWTGTDTQYF
TGTGCCAGCAGTGAATTAAATAGCGGGAGTTGGACCGGCACAGATACGCAGTATTTT
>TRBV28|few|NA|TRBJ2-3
CASRPTGTDTQYF
TGTGCCAGCAGACCTACGGGCACAGATACGCAGTATTTT
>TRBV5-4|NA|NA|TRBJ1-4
CASSLAGAGNEKLFF
TGTGCCAGCAGCTTGGCGGGGGCGGGGAATGAAAAACTGTTTTTT
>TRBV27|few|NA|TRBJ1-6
CASSSGFDNSPLHF
TGTGCCAGCAGTTCGGGATTCGATAATTCACCCCTCCACTTT
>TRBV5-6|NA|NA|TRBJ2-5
CASSWRETQYF
TGTGCCAGCAGCTGGAGGGAGACCCAGTACTTC
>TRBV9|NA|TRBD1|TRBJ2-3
CASSAGTGQGITDTQYF
TGTGCCAGCAGCGCAGGGACAGGACAGGGCATCACAGATACGCAGTATTTT
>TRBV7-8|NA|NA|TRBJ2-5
CASSPRDSRRETQYF
TGTGCCAGCAGCCCACGGGACTCCCGAAGGGAGACCCAGTACTTC
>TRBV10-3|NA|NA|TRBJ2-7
CASSLHKTYEQYF
TGTGCCAGCAGTTTGCACAAAACCTACGAGCAGTACTTC
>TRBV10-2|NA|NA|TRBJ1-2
CASSESTHTSYTF
TGCGCCAGCAGTGAGTCGACTCATACAAGCTACACCTTC
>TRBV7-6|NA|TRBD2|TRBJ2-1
CASSFLAGVLTNNEQFF
TGTGCCAGCAGCTTTCTAGCGGGGGTCCTAACTAACAATGAGCAGTTCTTC
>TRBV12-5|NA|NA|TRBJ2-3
CASAVDYTDTQYF
TGTGCTAGTGCTGTCGACTACACAGATACGCAGTATTTT
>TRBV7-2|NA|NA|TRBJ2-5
CASSLQAAEHQETQYF
TGTGCCAGCAGTCTACAGGCGGCGGAGCACCAAGAGACCCAGTACTTC
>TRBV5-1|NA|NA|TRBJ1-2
CASSTSGTLNYGYTF
TGCGCCAGCAGCACATCCGGGACACTGAACTATGGCTACACCTTC
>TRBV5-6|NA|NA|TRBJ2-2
CASSAEDSSYNTGELFF
TGTGCCAGCAGCGCAGAGGACAGTAGTTACAACACCGGGGAGCTGTTTTTT
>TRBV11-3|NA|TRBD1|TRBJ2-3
CASSGTGQRSTDTQYF
TGTGCCAGCAGCGGGACAGGACAGAGATCCACAGATACGCAGTATTTT